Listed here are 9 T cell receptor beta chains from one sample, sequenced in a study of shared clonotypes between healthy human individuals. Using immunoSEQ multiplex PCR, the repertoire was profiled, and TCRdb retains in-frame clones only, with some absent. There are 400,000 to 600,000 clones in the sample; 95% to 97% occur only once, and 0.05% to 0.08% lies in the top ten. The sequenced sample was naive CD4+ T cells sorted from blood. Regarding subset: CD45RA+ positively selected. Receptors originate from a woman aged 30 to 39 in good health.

In DNA, the CDR3 is TGCGCCAGCAGCTTGGTAGGCGGGGGCCCCCCGAATGAGCAGTTCTTC. Translated, it gives CASSLVGGGPPNEQFF. This chain links TRBV5-1 with TRBJ2-1, with D tentatively TRBD2 (7 bases). The CDR3 is 16 residues long. Germline V gene lookup returns CDR1 SGHRS and CDR2 YFSETQ. V shed 0 bases and J shed 7 bases, with 17 bases lying between them.

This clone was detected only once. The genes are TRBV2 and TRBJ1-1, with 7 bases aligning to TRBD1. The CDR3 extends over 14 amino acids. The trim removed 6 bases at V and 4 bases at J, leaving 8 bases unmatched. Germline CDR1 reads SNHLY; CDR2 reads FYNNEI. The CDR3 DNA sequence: TGTGCCAGCAGCTCCTTCCGGGACAGCACTGAAGCTTTCTTT. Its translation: CASSSFRDSTEAFF.

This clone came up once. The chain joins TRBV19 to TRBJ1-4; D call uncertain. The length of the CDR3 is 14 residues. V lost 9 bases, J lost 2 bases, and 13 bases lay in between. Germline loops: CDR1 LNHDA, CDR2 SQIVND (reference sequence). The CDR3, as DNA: TGTGCCAGCGCTGGATCCTCCACTAATGAAAAACTGTTTTTT. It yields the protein CASAGSSTNEKLFF.

In DNA, the CDR3 is TGTGCCAGCAACCTGCGGGGGGGAGCTAGCACCGGGGAGCTGTTTTTT. As protein: CASNLRGGASTGELFF. J is TRBJ2-2 and V is TRBV21-1; the DNA was not used to check the table's D call, TRBD2. TRBV21-1 is described as a pseudogene. The CDR3 runs to 16 residues.

The CDR3 reads CASSESGGTEAFF. The CDR3, as DNA: TGTGCCAGCAGTGAATCGGGGGGTACTGAAGCTTTCTTT. The V gene is TRBV6-1, the J gene TRBJ1-1; possible D gene TRBD1, 5 bases. Germline V gene lookup returns CDR1 MNHNS and CDR2 SASEGT. This CDR3 region has 13 residues. With 2 bases removed from V and 5 bases from J, the gap between germline ends came to 9 bases.

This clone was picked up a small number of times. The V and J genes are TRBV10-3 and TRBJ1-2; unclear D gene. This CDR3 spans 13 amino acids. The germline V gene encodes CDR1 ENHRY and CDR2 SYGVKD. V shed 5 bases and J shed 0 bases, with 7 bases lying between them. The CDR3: CAISLPSNYGYTF. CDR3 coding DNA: TGTGCCATCAGTCTACCCTCTAACTATGGCTACACCTTC.

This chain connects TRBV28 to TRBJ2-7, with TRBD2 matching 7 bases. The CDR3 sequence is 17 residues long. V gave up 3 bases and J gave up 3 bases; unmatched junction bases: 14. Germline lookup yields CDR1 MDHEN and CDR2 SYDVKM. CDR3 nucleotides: TGTGCCAGCAGTTTGAGGCTAGCGGTCTCCCTACGCTACGAGCAGTACTTC. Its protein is CASSLRLAVSLRYEQYF.

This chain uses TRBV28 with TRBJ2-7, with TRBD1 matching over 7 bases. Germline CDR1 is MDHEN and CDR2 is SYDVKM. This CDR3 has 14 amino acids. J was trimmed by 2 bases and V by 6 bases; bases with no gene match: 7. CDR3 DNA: TGTGCCAGCAGAAGAGGGGGCGCGGCCTACGAGCAGTACTTC. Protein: CASRRGGAAYEQYF.

CDR3 in DNA: TGTGCCAGCAGTCCCCATAGCGGGACCGATTACAATGAGCAGTTCTTC. Translation: CASSPHSGTDYNEQFF. The chain carries TRBV28 and TRBJ2-1; the match to TRBD2 covers 8 bases. Germline lookup yields CDR1 MDHEN and CDR2 SYDVKM. The CDR3 is 16 residues long. V was clipped by 5 bases and J by 4 bases; unmatched bases: 10.